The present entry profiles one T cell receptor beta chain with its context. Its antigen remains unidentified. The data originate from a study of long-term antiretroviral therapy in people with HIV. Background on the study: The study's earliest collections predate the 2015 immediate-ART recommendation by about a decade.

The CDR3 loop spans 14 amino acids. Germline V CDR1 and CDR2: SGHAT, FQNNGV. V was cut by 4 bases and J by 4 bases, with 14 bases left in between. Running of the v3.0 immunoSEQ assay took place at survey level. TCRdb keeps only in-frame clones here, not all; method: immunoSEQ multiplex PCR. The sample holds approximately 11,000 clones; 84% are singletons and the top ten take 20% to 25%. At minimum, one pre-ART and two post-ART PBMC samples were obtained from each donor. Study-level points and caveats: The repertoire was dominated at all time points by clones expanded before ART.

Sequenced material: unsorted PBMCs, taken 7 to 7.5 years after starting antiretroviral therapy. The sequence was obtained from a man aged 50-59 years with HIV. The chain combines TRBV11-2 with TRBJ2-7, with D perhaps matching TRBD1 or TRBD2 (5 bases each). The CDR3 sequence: CASSSVGGSYEQYF. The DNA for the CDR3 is TGTGCCAGCAGCTCTGTTGGGGGATCATACGAGCAGTACTTC.